The present T cell receptor beta chain was sequenced within a study of memory CD4+ T cells and cytomegalovirus serostatus. Single viable CD3+CD4+CD8-CD45RO+ cells were sorted as the memory CD4+ T cells. Only in-frame clones appear in the TCRdb table, and some are missing; sequencing was by immunoSEQ multiplex PCR. The sample gives 50,000 to 70,000 clones, under 80% of which show up once; approximately 0.8% is in the top ten. V dropped 3 bases and J dropped 1; count of bases not matched to a gene: 12. The germline CDR1 and CDR2 sequences are LGHNA and YNFKEQ. CDR3 length: 19 residues. Sequencing input: memory CD4+ T cells from blood. The TCR originated in an adult in good health and CMV-seronegative. The genes are TRBV4-2 and TRBJ2-7; 13 bases are shared with TRBD2. The CDR3 DNA reads as TGTGCCAGCAGCCAGGCGACTAGCGGGGGGTCCGGGCCGTCCTACGAGCAGTACTTC. This codes for CASSQATSGGSGPSYEQYF.